This T cell receptor (beta chain) was profiled in a study of cytomegalovirus exposure and HLA in healthy donors. Study-level results: TRBV6-2, TRBV6-3 and other indistinguishable V segments were excluded.

PCR primers comprised 60 Vbeta and 13 Jbeta primers. Generated by immunoSEQ multiplex PCR, the TCRdb table keeps only in-frame clones and is missing some. The table has around 170,000 clones, roughly 80% seen once. On this clone: No antigen is known for it.

V gave up 6 bases and J gave up 5 bases, with 11 bases separating them. Germline-derived CDR1 and CDR2 are SGHRS and YFSETQ. This CDR3 contains 12 residues. The source of this sequence is a woman aged 45-59 years in good health and CMV-seronegative. The rearrangement uses TRBV5-1 and TRBJ2-5; D not resolved. The specimen was PBMCs. The CDR3 region is CASNPNAETQYF. In DNA form, the CDR3 reads TGCGCCAGCAATCCGAACGCGGAGACCCAGTACTTC.